This T cell receptor (beta chain) was recovered during a study of blood T cell repertoires in COVID-19 (TCRdb year 2020). Broadly, across the study: Collaborator samples came from the United States, Italy and Spain and covered acute and convalescent phases of COVID-19. The prospective study material was composed of cDNA or gDNA derived from T cells, B-cell-depleted T cells, or PBMCs. The dataset comprised deeply sampled blood TCRbeta repertoires from subjects exposed to, actively infected with, or recovered from COVID-19. The repertoires were made available in a free public database intended to serve as a resource for research on the immune response to SARS-CoV-2. The samples were drawn from two sources: the first 160 participants of the ongoing ImmuneRACE study, and some 1,300 subjects contributed by 6 global collaborators. Nearly every sample came with metadata listing a de-identified subject ID, COVID-19 status, age in years and sex. Where available, HLA class I and class II types were obtained from metadata supplied by the sample provider rather than from assay-based typing. Overall study outcomes, separate from this receptor: How much clinical and demographic metadata was included differed by source and by participant, and the metadata was provided uncurated.

TCRbeta CDR3 regions were amplified from genomic DNA using the immunoSEQ Assay, a bias-controlled multiplex PCR. On the authors' methods: The number of nucleated cells in each sample was estimated by amplification of reference gene primers within the assay. To quantify the absolute abundance of each unique TCRbeta CDR3 rearrangement, sequence reads were collapsed and filtered. For each sample, productive Simpson clonality was calculated by taking the square root of Simpson's diversity index across productive rearrangements. TCRdb took this table from immuneACCESS and kept in-frame rearrangements with V and J called. Such tables lack part of the clones; where checked against another copy, unresolved V genes explain under half of the gap, and the rest is unexplained. V and J calls and clone size are given by that table; D and trimming were obtained from the DNA. This sample is represented by some 120,000 clones; about four fifths of them were singletons. The ten top clones hold more than 10% of the sample.

Whole blood was collected in K2EDTA tubes by collaborating institutions according to the institutions' own protocols. For TCRbeta analysis, collaborator samples were shipped as frozen whole blood, as isolated PBMCs, or as DNA extracted from either sample type. Only a few counts were recorded for this clone. Its binding antigen is unknown. Within one base of it there is no much larger clone, and no base qualities were kept. The receptor was isolated from a human donor in a cohort sampled during active COVID-19. What was sequenced was peripheral blood.

CDR3 protein: CASSASAGVADTQYF. In nucleotides, the sequence is TGTGCCAGCAGCGCTTCCGCGGGGGTTGCAGATACGCAGTATTTT. Recombination joined TRBV9 with TRBJ2-3; TRBD2 matches 7 bases in the middle. V has 3 bases trimmed and J has 4 bases trimmed; junction bases matching no gene number 8. The germline V gene yields SGDLS for CDR1 and YYNGEE for CDR2. The CDR3 has 15 amino acids, counting the end cysteine and phenylalanine. This entry keeps only the CDR3 DNA: 45 bases, framed from base 1.